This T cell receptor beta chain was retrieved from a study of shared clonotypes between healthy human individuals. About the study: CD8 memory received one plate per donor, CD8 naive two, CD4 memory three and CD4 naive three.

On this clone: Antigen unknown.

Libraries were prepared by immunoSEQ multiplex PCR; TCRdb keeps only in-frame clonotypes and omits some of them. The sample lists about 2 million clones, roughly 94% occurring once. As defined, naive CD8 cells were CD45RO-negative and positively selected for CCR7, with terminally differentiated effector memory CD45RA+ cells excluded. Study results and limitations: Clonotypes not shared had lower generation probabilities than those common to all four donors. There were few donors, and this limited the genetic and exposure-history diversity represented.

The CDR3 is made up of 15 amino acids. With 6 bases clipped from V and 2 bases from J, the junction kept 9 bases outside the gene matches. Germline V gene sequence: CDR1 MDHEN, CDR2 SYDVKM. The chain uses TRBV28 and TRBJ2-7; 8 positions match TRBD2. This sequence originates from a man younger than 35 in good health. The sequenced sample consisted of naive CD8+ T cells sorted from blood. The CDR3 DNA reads TGTGCCAGCAGCACAACCGGGAGGGTACCCTACGAGCAGTACTTC. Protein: CASSTTGRVPYEQYF.